The clone carrying this T cell receptor beta chain was seen many times. The antigen remains undetermined. This specimen belongs to a study of prognosis after radiotherapy for stage I lung cancer. Study as a whole: Recruiting of stage I non-small cell lung cancer patients into the study occurred between April 2018 and 2019.

CDR3 size: 15 residues. The junction had 4 bases not matched to a gene; V was cut back by 3 bases and J by 0 bases. CDR1 and CDR2 (germline): MDHEN, SYDVKM. Two-round multiplex PCR on genomic DNA was the method by which TCR beta CDR3 was amplified. Primers targeting each individual TRBV and TRBJ gene were applied in first-round PCR. TCRdb re-derived calls from the multiplex PCR reads in MiXCR, one entry per CDR3 protein. This sample has about 36,000 distinct CDR3 sequences; approximately 35% occur once, and the top ten carry roughly 26%. Notes on the study in general: Patients who developed distant metastases had lower Shannon entropy after stereotactic body radiation therapy.

The clonotype comes from a donor of 50 years or more with non-small cell lung cancer. This rearrangement joins TRBV28 to TRBJ1-1, with 7 positions matching TRBD1. The sequencing used PBMCs, collected before or after stereotactic body radiation therapy (not recorded which). The CDR3 spells CASSFLRGMNTEAFF. The CDR3 DNA sequence: TGTGCCAGCAGTTTCCTCAGGGGGATGAACACTGAAGCTTTCTTT. The whole variable domain, remainder taken from reference TRBV28 and TRBJ1-1, is DVKVTQSSRYLVKRTGEKVFLECVQDMDHENMFWYRQDPGLGLRLIYFSYDVKMKEKGDIPEGYSVSREKKERFSLILESASTNQTSMYLCASSFLRGMNTEAFFGQGTRLTVV.